A single sample gave rise to the 24 T cell receptor beta chains below, sequenced in a study of T-cell reconstitution after alpha-beta-depleted transplantation in children. Library preparation (for TCRbeta) was performed with unique molecular identifiers. TCRdb processed the PCR reads anew with MiXCR; each CDR3 protein has one entry. The profile shows about 460,000 distinct CDR3 sequences, around 13% of them singletons. The source was PBMCs from the stem cell graft donor, collected from the stem cell graft. The receptors shown here come from a human donor who donated a stem cell graft to a child with combined immunodeficiency.

This clonotype has only a few counts. The junction differs from germline at one of its ends, possibly a read error. The chain has TRBV5-1 and TRBJ2-5; D possibly matches TRBD1 or TRBD2 (5 bases each). The CDR3 covers 13 residues. Germline assignment: CDR1 SGHRS and CDR2 YFSETQ. CDR3 protein: CASSLGGKETAEF. Here the CDR3 DNA reads TGCGCCAGCAGCTTGGGGGGGAAAGAGACCGCAGAGTTC.

The rearrangement uses TRBV5-1 and TRBJ2-3; maybe TRBD1 (6 bases). The V and J ends lost 0 bases and 1 base respectively, with 15 bases between them. In germline, CDR1 is SGHRS, CDR2 YFSETQ. The CDR3 runs to 17 residues. The chain's CDR3 is CASSLAARGGGTDTQYF. The CDR3 coding sequence is TGCGCCAGCAGCTTGGCGGCCAGGGGTGGCGGCACAGATACGCAGTATTTT.

This clonotype was observed many times. The V gene is TRBV13, the J gene TRBJ2-1, with 8 bases lining up with TRBD2. Unmatched junction bases numbered 6, after V lost 1 base and J lost 4 bases. Germline loops: CDR1 PRHDT, CDR2 FYEKMQ (reference sequence). The CDR3 extends over 16 amino acids. This CDR3 is CASSLVAGGYYNEQFF. The CDR3 DNA reads TGTGCCAGCAGCTTAGTGGCGGGGGGCTATTACAATGAGCAGTTCTTC.

This chain uses TRBV4-3 with TRBJ1-5; D is uncertain. Germline V CDR1 and CDR2: LGHNA, YSLEER. This CDR3 comprises 17 residues. Between the trimmed V and J ends, which lost 0 bases and 2 bases, there was a span of 14 bases. CDR3 amino acids: CASSQEPSTFGNQPQHF. The DNA for the CDR3 is TGCGCCAGCAGCCAAGAACCGTCAACCTTCGGCAATCAGCCCCAGCATTTT.

In this sample, this clonotype turned up a few times. The CDR3, as DNA: TGTGCCTGGAGTTGGGGTTTTGGGGCCAACGTCCTGACTTTC. As protein: CAWSWGFGANVLTF. The chain links TRBV30 to TRBJ2-6; D is unresolved. Germline loops: CDR1 GTSNPN, CDR2 SVGIG (reference sequence). Deletions cut 2 bases from V and 3 bases from J, with 8 bases between. The CDR3 consists of 14 residues.

V gene TRBV12-3 or TRBV12-4 combines with J gene TRBJ2-1; 14 nucleotides align to TRBD2. The junction had 20 bases not matched to a gene; V was cut back by 3 bases and J by 13 bases. The CDR3 extends over 19 amino acids. CDR3: CASSFSLIHLTSGGVGQFF. In nucleotides, the CDR3 is TGTGCCAGCAGTTTCTCCCTCATCCACTTGACTAGCGGGGGGGTAGGACAGTTCTTC.

This clonotype has more than one count but fewer than ten. V is TRBV5-5 and J is TRBJ2-1; D remains unclear. Germline V lookup: CDR1 SGHKS, CDR2 YYEKEE (reference sequence). The CDR3 is 15 residues long. The V end was cut by 0 bases, the J end by 4 bases, with 11 bases between. The CDR3 protein is CASSLVPEPYNEQFF. The CDR3 DNA follows: TGTGCCAGCAGCTTGGTGCCTGAGCCGTACAATGAGCAGTTCTTC.

This clonotype occurred many times. The chain employs TRBV20-1 and TRBJ1-1; D not certain. Germline V CDR1 and CDR2: DFQATT, SNEGSKA (reference sequence). CDR3 length: 14 residues. With 6 bases removed from V and 4 bases from J, the gap between germline ends came to 18 bases. DNA of the CDR3: TGCAGTGCCAAACTACGGGTGAGAGGCACTGAAGCTTTCTTT. This encodes CSAKLRVRGTEAFF.

V is TRBV18 and J is TRBJ2-2; no definite D call. Deletions cut 7 bases from V and 4 bases from J, with 19 bases between. This CDR3 contains 16 residues. The germline V gene has CDR1 KGHSH and CDR2 LQKENI. This CDR3 is CASYSTNPILTGELFF. The CDR3 DNA reads TGTGCCAGCTACTCAACTAACCCGATTCTCACCGGGGAGCTGTTTTTT.

There are many counts of this clonotype. The chain couples TRBV11-1 to TRBJ2-3; TRBD1 matches at 7 bases. This CDR3 comprises 14 residues. The V gene's germline CDR1 is SGHAT and CDR2 FQDESV (reference sequence). The V segment lost 3 bases and the J segment 5 bases; nucleotides outside the gene matches: 5. CDR3 DNA: TGTGCCAGCAGCTTGGACAGGAGGTTAGATACGCAGTATTTT. It codes for CASSLDRRLDTQYF. Full variable domain (remainder filled in from reference TRBV11-1 and TRBJ2-3): EAEVAQSPRYKITEKSQAVAFWCDPISGHATLYWYRQILGQGPELLVQFQDESVVDDSQLPKDRFSAERLKGVDSTLKIQPAELGDSAMYLCASSLDRRLDTQYFGPGTRLTVL.

This clonotype has a count of ten or more. This rearrangement joins TRBV5-5 to TRBJ2-4; D not resolved. Trimming shortened V by 4 bases and J by 6 bases, and 14 bases separated the two germline ends. The CDR3 length is 14 residues. Germline V gene lookup returns CDR1 SGHKS and CDR2 YYEKEE (reference sequence). CDR3 sequence: CASSLEVVGNIQYF. CDR3 in DNA: TGTGCCAGCAGCCTAGAAGTCGTGGGAAACATTCAGTACTTC.

The rearrangement links TRBV12-3 or TRBV12-4 to TRBJ2-3; 8 positions agree with TRBD2. This CDR3 is 15 amino acids long. V was clipped by 6 bases and J by 0 bases; unmatched bases: 5. CDR3 amino acids: CASRFTSGSTDTQYF. CDR3 nucleotide sequence: TGTGCCAGCAGATTTACTAGCGGTAGCACAGATACGCAGTATTTT.

This clonotype was counted between two and nine times. The V call is TRBV7-2, the J call TRBJ1-1; 11 bases are a match to TRBD1. Germline V gives CDR1 SGHTA, CDR2 FQGNSA. The junction had 6 bases not matched to a gene; V was cut back by 2 bases and J by 7 bases. The CDR3 spans 15 residues. The CDR3 protein is CASSLLRDRGGEAFF. The CDR3 nucleotides read TGTGCCAGCAGCTTACTCCGGGACAGGGGGGGTGAAGCTTTCTTT.

The chain combines TRBV7-9 with TRBJ1-1, with a tentative D call TRBD1 (6 bases). This CDR3 is 13 amino acids long. With 4 bases removed from V and 11 bases from J, the gap between germline ends came to 17 bases. Germline lookup yields CDR1 SEHNR and CDR2 FQNEAQ (reference sequence). The CDR3 region is CASSSPRGAMAFF. In nucleotides, the CDR3 is TGTGCCAGCAGCTCCCCTAGGGGGGCGATGGCTTTCTTT.

The chain joins TRBV12-3 or TRBV12-4 to TRBJ1-2; a weak D match, TRBD1 (6 bases). The CDR3 spans 15 residues. V was pared by 5 bases and J by 0 bases, with 13 bases between. Here the CDR3 reads CASSRLGQSNYGYTF. The CDR3 nucleotides read TGTGCCAGCAGTCGCCTCGGACAGTCTAACTATGGCTACACCTTC.

This clonotype has only a few counts. The chain joins TRBV20-1 to TRBJ2-7, with D possibly being TRBD1 (5 bases). The CDR3 totals 16 residues. Trimming stripped 2 bases from V and 9 bases from J, with 26 bases between. CDR1 DFQATT and CDR2 SNEGSKA come from the germline V gene (reference sequence). CDR3 region: CSARPPRVRDQDGQYF. The DNA of the CDR3 is TGCAGTGCTAGACCCCCAAGAGTCAGGGATCAAGATGGGCAGTACTTC.

This clonotype was seen a few times. DNA of the CDR3: TGTGCCAGCAGCCCGCGTGATGCAACTAATGAAAAACTGTTTTTT. As protein: CASSPRDATNEKLFF. The chain links TRBV5-5 to TRBJ1-4; D is uncertain. In germline, CDR1 is SGHKS, CDR2 YYEKEE (reference sequence). V was trimmed by 4 bases and J by 0 bases, leaving 10 bases between them. The CDR3 runs to 15 residues.

This clonotype was seen more than once but under ten times. The chain couples TRBV7-3 to TRBJ2-3; 15 nucleotides align to TRBD2. The CDR3 covers 17 residues. Germline lookup yields CDR1 SGHTA and CDR2 FQGTGA. The V and J ends lost 4 bases and 4 bases, in that order; junction bases with no gene match: 6. CDR3 sequence: CASSSGLAGGGADTQYF. The CDR3 region has the DNA TGTGCCAGCAGCTCCGGACTAGCGGGAGGGGGGGCAGATACGCAGTATTTT.

In this sample, this clonotype turned up a few times. The gene calls are TRBV12-3 or TRBV12-4 and TRBJ2-1, with 7 bases matching TRBD2. CDR3 length: 12 residues. The V and J ends lost 5 bases and 6 bases, in that order; junction bases with no gene match: 1. In nucleotides, the CDR3 is TGTGCCAGCAGTACGGGGGGCAATGAGCAGTTCTTC. It yields the protein CASSTGGNEQFF.

The chain is built from TRBV3-1 and TRBJ2-1; no clear D. This CDR3 has 16 residues. Trimming took off 4 bases at V and 3 bases at J, with 16 bases between the two ends. The germline V gene encodes CDR1 LGHDT and CDR2 YNNKEL (reference sequence). The CDR3 sequence: CASSPGRNLLYNEQFF. The DNA for the CDR3 is TGTGCCAGCAGCCCCGGCAGGAACCTCCTCTACAATGAGCAGTTCTTC.

This clonotype appeared a few times. J is TRBJ2-1 and V is TRBV24-1, with a tentative D call TRBD2 (6 bases). This CDR3 comprises 16 residues. Trimming took off 4 bases at V and 0 bases at J, with 12 bases between the two ends. Germline CDR1 is KGHDR and CDR2 is SFDVKD. The CDR3 loop reads CATSDPRESSYNEQFF. The CDR3 region has the DNA TGTGCCACCAGTGACCCCCGGGAGAGCTCCTACAATGAGCAGTTCTTC.

In this sample, this clonotype turned up many times. V is TRBV10-3 and J is TRBJ2-7, with D uncertain. Germline CDR1 ENHRY, CDR2 SYGVKD. Between the trimmed V and J ends, which lost 0 bases and 6 bases, there was a span of 6 bases. The CDR3 sequence is 12 residues long. CDR3 in DNA: TGTGCCATCAGTGAGTCCGCGTTCGAGCAGTACTTC. It translates to CAISESAFEQYF.

The V call is TRBV9, the J call TRBJ2-1, with TRBD2 matching over 11 bases. This CDR3 contains 17 residues. J lost 5 bases, V lost 0 bases, and 7 bases had no gene match. Germline lookup yields CDR1 SGDLS and CDR2 YYNGEE. CDR3 sequence reads: CASSVGRASGGNNEQFF. CDR3 coding DNA: TGTGCCAGCAGCGTAGGGAGGGCTAGCGGGGGGAACAATGAGCAGTTCTTC.

J is TRBJ1-3 and V is TRBV12-3 or TRBV12-4; the match to TRBD1 covers 8 bases. Unmatched junction bases numbered 16, after V lost 4 bases and J lost 8 bases. The length of the CDR3 is 17 residues. The CDR3 region has the DNA TGTGCCAGCAGTTCGTCCCTCCTCCGGGACAGGAGGTACACCATATATTTT. Translating gives CASSSSLLRDRRYTIYF.